These 25 T cell receptor beta chains were all obtained from the same sample, sequenced in a study of T cells after yellow fever vaccination. Each CDR3 protein gets one entry after TCRdb re-called the 5' RACE reads with MiXCR. The sample lists approximately 250,000 distinct CDR3 sequences, more than 3.5% occurring once. The sample here was PBMCs, taken 15 days after the yellow fever booster vaccination. The source of these receptors is a man aged 18 to 35 who received the YFV17D yellow fever vaccine.

This clonotype appeared many times. The chain combines TRBV4-3 with TRBJ1-6; 9 bases agree with TRBD1. The CDR3 extends over 16 amino acids. CDR1 and CDR2 from the germline V gene are LGHNA and YSLEER. The V gene end was trimmed by 0 bases and the J gene end by 7 bases; junction bases not matched to a gene: 4. The CDR3 spells CASSQELGTGNSPLHF. CDR3 in DNA: TGCGCCAGCAGCCAAGAGCTGGGGACAGGGAATTCACCCCTCCACTTT.

This clonotype was counted at least ten times. The chain couples TRBV20-1 to TRBJ2-4; maybe TRBD2 (6 bases). In germline, CDR1 is DFQATT, CDR2 SNEGSKA (reference sequence). With 2 bases removed from V and 0 bases from J, the gap between germline ends came to 14 bases. The CDR3 spans 16 residues. CDR3 nucleotide sequence: TGCAGTGCTAGACATAGCTGGGGGGAAGCCAAAAACATTCAGTACTTC. Its protein is CSARHSWGEAKNIQYF.

Many counts were recorded for this clonotype. This sequence joins TRBV7-3 and TRBJ2-3; the match to TRBD2 covers 12 bases. V shed 4 bases, J shed 4 bases, and the junction held 15 bases outside the gene matches. The CDR3 runs to 19 residues. CDR1 is SGHTA and CDR2 is FQGTGA in the germline V gene. In nucleotides, the CDR3 is TGTGCCAGCAGCTCCCTGCCGGGACTAGCGGGTGGGACTCCAGATACGCAGTATTTT. It encodes CASSSLPGLAGGTPDTQYF.

This clonotype appeared a few times. The chain uses TRBV19 and TRBJ2-2; a weak D match, TRBD1 (6 bases). The ends were cut back, 7 bases at V and 4 bases at J, with 22 bases in the middle. In germline, CDR1 is LNHDA, CDR2 SQIVND (reference sequence). The CDR3 contains 17 residues. The CDR3 bases are TGTGCCAGTACCTCGTACAGGGCCTTAACTCGCACCGGGGAGCTGTTTTTT. Residues: CASTSYRALTRTGELFF.

This clonotype was picked up many times. This sequence joins TRBV28 and TRBJ1-1; D ambiguous. The CDR3 runs 16 residues. From germline, CDR1 is MDHEN and CDR2 SYDVKM. V was cut by 6 bases and J by 1 base, with 18 bases left in between. The CDR3 loop is CASRFGVGAENTEAFF. CDR3 nucleotide sequence: TGTGCCAGCAGGTTCGGTGTAGGAGCGGAGAACACTGAAGCTTTCTTT. Based on the CDR3 plus reference TRBV28 and TRBJ1-1, the full variable domain is DVKVTQSSRYLVKRTGEKVFLECVQDMDHENMFWYRQDPGLGLRLIYFSYDVKMKEKGDIPEGYSVSREKKERFSLILESASTNQTSMYLCASRFGVGAENTEAFFGQGTRLTVV.

This clonotype was recorded many times. This chain connects TRBV14 to TRBJ2-7; 8 bases are a match to TRBD1. Looked up from germline, CDR1 is SGHDN and CDR2 is FVKESK. J was trimmed by 5 bases and V by 4 bases; bases with no gene match: 7. This CDR3 has 14 amino acids. In DNA form, the CDR3 reads TGTGCCAGCAGCCGGACAGGGTGGACCGACGAGCAGTACTTC. Encoded protein: CASSRTGWTDEQYF.

Only a few counts were recorded for this clonotype. The chain employs TRBV19 and TRBJ2-6; no definite D call. V was shortened by 5 bases and J by 5 bases, with 7 bases between the two germline ends. CDR3 length: 13 amino acids. Germline values: CDR1 LNHDA, CDR2 SQIVND (reference sequence). In nucleotides, the CDR3 is TGTGCCAGTAGTGGCAGCTGGGCCAACGTCCTGACTTTC. It specifies CASSGSWANVLTF.

This clonotype showed up many times. V is TRBV10-3 and J is TRBJ2-2; D is ambiguous. CDR1 and CDR2 (germline): ENHRY, SYGVKD. The CDR3 has 15 amino acids. The V gene lost 0 bases and the J gene lost 0 bases, with 5 bases spanning the gap. The CDR3 sequence: CAISESGTNTGELFF. Here the CDR3 DNA reads TGTGCCATCAGTGAGTCGGGGACGAACACCGGGGAGCTGTTTTTT.

This clonotype was seen many times. This chain uses TRBV12-3 or TRBV12-4 with TRBJ2-1; D call uncertain. Trimming took 6 bases from V and 6 from J, leaving 6 bases between them. This CDR3 has 11 amino acids. CDR3 sequence: CASSNSNEQFF. Written as DNA, the CDR3 is TGTGCCAGCAGCAATAGCAATGAGCAGTTCTTC.

This clonotype was seen at least ten times. The V gene is TRBV12-3 or TRBV12-4, the J gene TRBJ1-6; D gene unclear. The ends were cut back, 4 bases at V and 6 bases at J, with 7 bases in the middle. CDR3 size: 13 residues. CDR3 DNA sequence: TGTGCCAGCAGTTGGGAAGTTAATTCACCCCTCCACTTT. This gives the protein CASSWEVNSPLHF.

The table lists this clonotype with many counts. The chain links TRBV4-3 to TRBJ2-1; D is possibly TRBD1 or TRBD2 (5 bases each). CDR3 length: 13 amino acids. Germline-derived CDR1 and CDR2 are LGHNA and YSLEER. Trimming removed 4 bases from V and 7 bases from J, with 11 bases in between. The CDR3 bases are TGCGCCAGCAGCCCTGCCTGGGGGAATGAGCAGTTCTTC. It encodes CASSPAWGNEQFF.

The rearrangement joins TRBV10-3 to TRBJ2-3; D gene uncertain. V gave up 2 bases and J gave up 1 base, with 13 bases separating them. CDR1 is ENHRY, CDR2 SYGVKD, per germline. The CDR3 contains 16 residues. The CDR3 DNA reads TGTGCCATCAGTGAGCCCGATCGTGTTGGCACAGATACGCAGTATTTT. Its translation is CAISEPDRVGTDTQYF.

This clonotype was seen many times. This rearrangement joins TRBV29-1 to TRBJ2-5; D may be TRBD1 (6 bases). From germline, CDR1 is SQVTM and CDR2 ANQGSEA. This CDR3 is 12 amino acids long. V lost 3 bases to trimming and J lost 4 bases, with 9 bases between them. Written as DNA, the CDR3 is TGCAGCGTTGACAGGGGAACAGAGACCCAGTACTTC. It is translated as CSVDRGTETQYF.

This clonotype was found many times. The chain employs TRBV15 and TRBJ2-1, with D possibly TRBD2 on 5 matching bases. V dropped 5 bases and J dropped 8 bases, with 16 bases sitting between them. The CDR3 covers 14 residues. Germline V gene lookup returns CDR1 LNHNV and CDR2 YYDKDF (reference sequence). The CDR3 nucleotides are TGTGCCACCAGCCCGGGGATGAGTTGGGATGAGCAGTTCTTC. Encoded protein: CATSPGMSWDEQFF.

This clonotype was found many times. The rearrangement joins TRBV7-9 to TRBJ2-2; D perhaps matches TRBD1 (6 bases). Deletions cut 7 bases from V and 4 bases from J, with 22 bases between. Per germline, CDR1 SEHNR and CDR2 FQNEAQ (reference sequence). This CDR3 is built from 17 residues. The chain's CDR3 is CASTPGAASRGTGELFF. The CDR3 DNA sequence: TGTGCCAGCACCCCAGGGGCCGCCTCCCGAGGCACCGGGGAGCTGTTTTTT.

Ten or more counts support this clonotype. This chain connects TRBV6-5 to TRBJ1-1; 7 bases agree with TRBD1. V lost 2 bases, J lost 0 bases, and 3 bases stayed unmatched. The CDR3 loop spans 15 amino acids. The germline gives CDR1 MNHEY, CDR2 SVGAGI. The CDR3 region has the DNA TGTGCCAGCAGTTACGGGACAGCTCTGAACACTGAAGCTTTCTTT. Its translation is CASSYGTALNTEAFF.

This clonotype was picked up many times. This chain uses TRBV9 with TRBJ2-1, with 8 bases aligning to TRBD2. The V gene's germline CDR1 is SGDLS and CDR2 YYNGEE. The CDR3 consists of 15 residues. J was trimmed by 8 bases and V by 4 bases; bases with no gene match: 11. The CDR3 sequence is CASSRPGGGTHEQFF. The CDR3 bases are TGTGCCAGCAGCCGCCCGGGGGGGGGCACACATGAGCAGTTCTTC.

This clonotype was detected ten times or more. The chain is built from TRBV2 and TRBJ2-7; 13 nucleotides align to TRBD2. Germline V gene lookup returns CDR1 SNHLY and CDR2 FYNNEI. The CDR3 spans 16 residues. Trimming took 8 bases from V and 6 from J; bases not matched to a gene: 13. The CDR3, as DNA: TGTGCCAGCGTCAAGACTAGCGGGGGGCCCCCTCCCGAGCAGTACTTC. The encoded protein is CASVKTSGGPPPEQYF.

This clonotype was counted at least ten times. The chain links TRBV25-1 to TRBJ2-2, with 7 positions matching TRBD1. This CDR3 spans 15 amino acids. Trimming cost V 1 base and J 3 bases; bases outside gene matches: 2. Germline loops: CDR1 MGHDK, CDR2 SYGVNS. In DNA, the CDR3 is TGTGCCAGCAGTGAATTCGACAGGGACACCGGGGAGCTGTTTTTT. Amino acid sequence: CASSEFDRDTGELFF.

This clonotype was detected many times. An end of the junction differs from the germline gene, which may be a read error. The chain recombines TRBV7-7 with TRBJ2-6; 8 bases are shared with TRBD1. The CDR3 sequence is 17 residues long. Germline CDR1 is SSHAT and CDR2 is FNYEAQ (reference sequence). CDR3 amino acids: CASSPGQGRPGANVLTF. As DNA, the CDR3 is TGTGCTAGCAGCCCTGGACAGGGCCGGCCTGGGGCCAACGTCCTGACTTTC.

In this sample, this clonotype turned up many times. V usage is TRBV4-1 and J usage is TRBJ2-7, with 8 bases identical to TRBD1. The CDR3 is made up of 17 amino acids. V gave up 2 bases and J gave up 3 bases; unmatched junction bases: 12. In germline, CDR1 is MGHRA, CDR2 YSYEKL. The CDR3 coding sequence is TGCGCCAGCAGCCAAAGGGACTTCGGGACAGGCGTCTACGAGCAGTACTTC. Translated: CASSQRDFGTGVYEQYF.

This clonotype was counted ten times or more. CDR3 protein: CSASPPSGTDTQYF. For the CDR3, the DNA is TGCAGTGCTAGTCCGCCTAGCGGCACAGATACGCAGTATTTT. This sequence joins TRBV20-1 and TRBJ2-3, with a weak D call TRBD2 (6 bases). The V end lost 3 bases, the J end lost 1 base, and 11 bases lay between the germline ends. CDR3 length: 14 amino acids. Germline V gives CDR1 DFQATT, CDR2 SNEGSKA (reference sequence).

The sample holds many counts of this clonotype. This chain connects TRBV7-2 to TRBJ2-7; no clear D. The CDR3 has 14 residues. Trimming took 2 bases from V and 2 from J, leaving 10 bases between them. The germline gives CDR1 SGHTA, CDR2 FQGNSA. Here the CDR3 reads CASSLNPPAYEQYF. The CDR3 DNA is TGTGCCAGCAGCTTAAATCCCCCAGCCTACGAGCAGTACTTC.

This clonotype was counted at least ten times. The CDR3 here is CASSPVGVGNQPQHF. The CDR3 bases are TGTGCCAGCAGCCCAGTCGGGGTCGGCAATCAGCCCCAGCATTTT. The chain carries TRBV7-9 and TRBJ1-5, with unresolved D. Germline V gene lookup returns CDR1 SEHNR and CDR2 FQNEAQ (reference sequence). V lost 5 bases, J lost 2 bases, and 13 bases lay in between. The CDR3 consists of 15 residues.

Many counts were recorded for this clonotype. This chain links TRBV7-6 with TRBJ1-1; TRBD1 is a possible D gene (5 bases). The V and J ends lost 4 bases and 2 bases respectively, with 11 bases between them. The germline V gene has CDR1 SGHVS and CDR2 FNYEAQ. The CDR3 length is 14 residues. CDR3 residues: CASSSSRGNTEAFF. CDR3 coding DNA: TGTGCCAGCAGCTCTAGTAGGGGTAACACTGAAGCTTTCTTT.